This TCR beta chain stems from a study of T cell responses to AZD1222 COVID-19 vaccine. The study, taken as a whole, reports: There were repertoire samples only from the period after the peak T cell response. Clonal diversity was possibly underestimated; the donors were predominantly white British and more often female. Among spike-specific TCRs, nearly half reportedly target unmutated variant regions. Just a handful of AZD1222 recipients tested seropositive at baseline.

To note about this clone: Its antigen is not known.

Repertoires were generated with immunoSEQ multiplex PCR, while TCRdb's copy carries only in-frame clones and drops some. There are 130,000 or so clones in the sample; around 89% occur only once, and under 3.5% lies in the top ten. V was shortened by 5 bases and J by 6 bases, with 7 bases between the two germline ends. Germline V lookup: CDR1 DFQATT, CDR2 SNEGSKA (reference sequence). The CDR3 totals 11 residues. The sequence derives from an adult in good health. The specimen was peripheral blood, collected on day 0 of AZD1222 vaccination. V usage is TRBV20-1 and J usage is TRBJ1-4, with D tentatively TRBD1 (5 bases). The CDR3 sequence is CSAGAHEKLFF. The DNA for the CDR3 is TGCAGTGCTGGGGCCCATGAAAAACTGTTTTTT.